This T cell receptor (beta chain) is drawn from a study of blood T cell repertoires in COVID-19. Study overall: Spain, Italy and the United States supplied samples that represented acute and convalescent COVID-19.

Using immunoSEQ multiplex PCR, the repertoire was profiled, and TCRdb retains in-frame clones only, with some absent. The table has approximately 320,000 clones, roughly 90% seen once. The germline V gene has CDR1 SGDLS and CDR2 YYNGEE. CDR3 length: 15 residues. Trimming removed 4 bases from V and 3 bases from J; junction bases left unmatched: 8. Sequencing was done on a sample of PBMCs or T cells enriched from blood (not recorded which). J is TRBJ1-1 and V is TRBV9; 8 bases line up with TRBD1. The clonotype was recovered from a woman under 30 who had recovered from COVID-19. CDR3 region: CASSPRTGQHTEAFF. The CDR3 DNA reads TGTGCCAGCAGCCCTCGGACAGGGCAGCACACTGAAGCTTTCTTT.